Listed here are 6 T cell receptor beta chains from one sample, sequenced in a study of T cells in Graves' hyperthyroidism and ophthalmopathy. RNA transcripts yielded amplified TCR beta CDR3 regions. HTBI primers drove first-round RT-PCR of the TCR CDR3. MiXCR, applied by TCRdb to the multiplex PCR reads, yields one record per CDR3 protein. The data show just under 750,000 distinct CDR3 sequences, with 30% to 40% seen just once and 30% to 40% held by the top ten. The source material was blood. Every receptor here comes from a woman between 40 and 50 years old with Graves' hyperthyroidism.

This clonotype came up a few times. The rearrangement uses TRBV20-1 and TRBJ2-2; 10 bases align to TRBD2. Germline V gene lookup returns CDR1 DFQATT and CDR2 SNEGSKA (reference sequence). There are 14 residues in the CDR3. Trimming removed 5 bases from V and 1 base from J; junction bases left unmatched: 1. This chain's CDR3 is CSAVAGGNTGELFF. DNA of the CDR3: TGCAGTGCTGTAGCGGGGGGGAACACCGGGGAGCTGTTTTTT.

Only a few counts were recorded for this clonotype. The V gene is TRBV19, the J gene TRBJ1-4; 9 bases line up with TRBD1. V was pared by 0 bases and J by 8 bases, with 16 bases of the junction left unmatched. The CDR3 has 19 residues. The germline V gene encodes CDR1 LNHDA and CDR2 SQIVND (reference sequence). DNA for the CDR3: TGTGCCAGTAGTATAGATACCCTACGCCGGGACAGGGTAGGAGAAAAACTGTTTTTT. As protein: CASSIDTLRRDRVGEKLFF.

This clonotype was counted many times. V and J are TRBV12-3 or TRBV12-4 and TRBJ1-6; tentative D call: TRBD1 (6 bases). This CDR3 contains 14 residues. Trimming removed 6 bases at V and 9 bases at J, with 15 bases between. Here the CDR3 DNA reads TGTGCCAGCAGCACACGGGACACCAGTTCACCCCTCCACTTT. Its protein is CASSTRDTSSPLHF.

V gene TRBV6-5 combines with J gene TRBJ2-5; D is unresolved. This CDR3 spans 13 amino acids. Germline V lookup: CDR1 MNHEY, CDR2 SVGAGI. Deletions cut 6 bases from V and 4 bases from J, with 12 bases between. CDR3 bases: TGTGCCAGCAGCTATAGACTTTCAGAGACCCAGTACTTC. It encodes CASSYRLSETQYF.

This clonotype was detected ten times or more. V usage is TRBV12-3 or TRBV12-4 and J usage is TRBJ1-1, with D perhaps TRBD1 (6 bases). The CDR3 loop spans 13 amino acids. V gave up 5 bases and J gave up 5 bases, with 12 bases separating them. In DNA form, the CDR3 reads TGTGCCAGCAGTGCCGCTCAGGGGACTGAAGCTTTCTTT. Encoded protein: CASSAAQGTEAFF.

This clonotype was seen ten or more times. V usage is TRBV5-4 and J usage is TRBJ2-5; no firm D call. The V end lost 4 bases, the J end lost 2 bases, and 12 bases lay between the germline ends. The CDR3 loop spans 14 amino acids. From germline, CDR1 is SGHNT and CDR2 YYREEE (reference sequence). The CDR3 DNA follows: TGTGCCAGCAGCCCATGGACGTTACAAGAGACCCAGTACTTC. Translation: CASSPWTLQETQYF.